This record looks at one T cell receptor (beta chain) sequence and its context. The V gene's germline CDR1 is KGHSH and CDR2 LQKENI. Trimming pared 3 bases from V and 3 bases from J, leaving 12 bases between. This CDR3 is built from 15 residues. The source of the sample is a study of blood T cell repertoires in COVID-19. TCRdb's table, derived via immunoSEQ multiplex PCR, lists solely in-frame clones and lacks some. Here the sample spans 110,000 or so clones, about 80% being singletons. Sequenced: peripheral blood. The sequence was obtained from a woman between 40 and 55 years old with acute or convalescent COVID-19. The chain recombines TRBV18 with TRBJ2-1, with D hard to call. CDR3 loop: CASSPSEGVYNEQFF. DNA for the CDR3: TGTGCCAGCTCACCGTCAGAAGGAGTCTACAATGAGCAGTTCTTC.